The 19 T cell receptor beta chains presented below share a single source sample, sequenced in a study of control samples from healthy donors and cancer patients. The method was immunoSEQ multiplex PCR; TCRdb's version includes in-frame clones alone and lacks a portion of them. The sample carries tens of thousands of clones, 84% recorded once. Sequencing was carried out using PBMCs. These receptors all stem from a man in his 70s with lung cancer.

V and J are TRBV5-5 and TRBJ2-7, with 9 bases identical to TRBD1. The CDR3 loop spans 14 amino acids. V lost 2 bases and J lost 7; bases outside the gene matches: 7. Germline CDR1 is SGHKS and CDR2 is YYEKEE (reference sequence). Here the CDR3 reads CASSLGTGSREQYF. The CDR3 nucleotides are TGTGCCAGCAGCTTAGGGACAGGGTCTCGGGAGCAGTACTTC.

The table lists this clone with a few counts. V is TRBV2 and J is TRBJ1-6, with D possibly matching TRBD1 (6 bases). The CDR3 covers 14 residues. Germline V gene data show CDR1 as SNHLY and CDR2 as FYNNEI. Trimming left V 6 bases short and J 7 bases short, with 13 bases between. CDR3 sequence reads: CASRLDRRNSPLHF. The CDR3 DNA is TGTGCCAGCAGGCTCGACAGGAGGAATTCACCCCTCCACTTT. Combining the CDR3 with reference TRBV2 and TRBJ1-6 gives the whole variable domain EPEVTQTPSHQVTQMGQEVILRCVPISNHLYFYWYRQILGQKVEFLVSFYNNEISEKSEIFDDQFSVERPDGSNFTLKIRSTKLEDSAMYFCASRLDRRNSPLHFGNGTRLTVT.

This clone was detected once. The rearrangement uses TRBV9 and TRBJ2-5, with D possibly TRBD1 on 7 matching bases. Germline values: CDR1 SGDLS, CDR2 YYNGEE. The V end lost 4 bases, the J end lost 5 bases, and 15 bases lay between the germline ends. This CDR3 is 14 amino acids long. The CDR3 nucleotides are TGTGCCAGCAGCCCTCTCGCAGGGGGGGAGACCCAGTACTTC. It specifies CASSPLAGGETQYF.

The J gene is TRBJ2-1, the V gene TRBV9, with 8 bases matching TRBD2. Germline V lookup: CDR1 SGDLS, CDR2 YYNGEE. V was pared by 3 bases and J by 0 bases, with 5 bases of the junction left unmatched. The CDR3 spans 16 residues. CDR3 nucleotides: TGTGCCAGCAGCGCGGGGGGGCGACTCTCCTACAATGAGCAGTTCTTC. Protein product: CASSAGGRLSYNEQFF. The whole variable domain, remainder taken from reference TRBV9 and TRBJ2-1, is DSGVTQTPKHLITATGQRVTLRCSPRSGDLSVYWYQQSLDQGLQFLIQYYNGEERAKGNILERFSAQQFPDLHSELNLSSLELGDSALYFCASSAGGRLSYNEQFFGPGTRLTVL.

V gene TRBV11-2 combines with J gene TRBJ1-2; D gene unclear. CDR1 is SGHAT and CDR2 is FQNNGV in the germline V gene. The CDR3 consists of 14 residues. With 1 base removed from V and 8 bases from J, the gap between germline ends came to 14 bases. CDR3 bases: TGTGCCAGCAGCTTAGGCTCCCCCAGTGGGGGCTACACCTTC. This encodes CASSLGSPSGGYTF. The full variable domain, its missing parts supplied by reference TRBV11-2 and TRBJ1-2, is EAGVAQSPRYKIIEKRQSVAFWCNPISGHATLYWYQQILGQGPKLLIQFQNNGVVDDSQLPKDRFSAERLKGVDSTLKIQPAKLEDSAVYLCASSLGSPSGGYTFGSGTRLTVV.

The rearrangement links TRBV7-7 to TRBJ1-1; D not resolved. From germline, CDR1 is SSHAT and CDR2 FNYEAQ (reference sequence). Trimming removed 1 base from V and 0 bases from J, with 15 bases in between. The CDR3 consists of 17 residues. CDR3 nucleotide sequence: TGTGCCAGCAGCTTAGAGGACCACAAGGCGATGAACACTGAAGCTTTCTTT. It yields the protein CASSLEDHKAMNTEAFF. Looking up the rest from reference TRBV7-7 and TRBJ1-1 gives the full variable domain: GAGVSQSPRYKVTKRGQDVTLRCDPISSHATLYWYQQALGQGPEFLTYFNYEAQPDKSGLPSDRFSAERPEGSISTLTIQRTEQRDSAMYRCASSLEDHKAMNTEAFFGQGTRLTVV.

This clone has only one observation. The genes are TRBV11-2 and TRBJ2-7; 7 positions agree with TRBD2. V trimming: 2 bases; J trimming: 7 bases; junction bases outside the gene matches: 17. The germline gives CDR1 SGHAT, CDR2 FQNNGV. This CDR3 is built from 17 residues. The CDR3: CASSLFSGRGFAGEQYF. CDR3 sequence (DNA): TGTGCCAGCAGCTTATTCTCAGGGCGGGGGTTCGCTGGGGAGCAGTACTTC.

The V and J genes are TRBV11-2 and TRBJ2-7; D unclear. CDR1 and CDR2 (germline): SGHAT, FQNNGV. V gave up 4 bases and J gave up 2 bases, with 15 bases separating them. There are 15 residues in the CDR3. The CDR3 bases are TGTGCCAGCAGCTACCCAGGCTCGGGCCCCTACGAGCAGTACTTC. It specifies CASSYPGSGPYEQYF.

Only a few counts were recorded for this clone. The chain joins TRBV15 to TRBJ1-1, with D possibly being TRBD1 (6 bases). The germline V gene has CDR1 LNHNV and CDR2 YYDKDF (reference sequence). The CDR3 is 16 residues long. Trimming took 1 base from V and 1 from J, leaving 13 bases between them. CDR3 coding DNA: TGTGCCACCAGCAGAGCTAACAGGGTTCGGAACACTGAAGCTTTCTTT. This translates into CATSRANRVRNTEAFF.

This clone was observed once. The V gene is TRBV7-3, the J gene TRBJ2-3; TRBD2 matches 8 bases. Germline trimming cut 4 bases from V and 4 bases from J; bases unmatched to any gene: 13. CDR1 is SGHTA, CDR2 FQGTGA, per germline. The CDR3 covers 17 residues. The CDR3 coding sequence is TGTGCCAGCAGCTCCGGGACTAGGGGTTTCAATTCAGATACGCAGTATTTT. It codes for CASSSGTRGFNSDTQYF.

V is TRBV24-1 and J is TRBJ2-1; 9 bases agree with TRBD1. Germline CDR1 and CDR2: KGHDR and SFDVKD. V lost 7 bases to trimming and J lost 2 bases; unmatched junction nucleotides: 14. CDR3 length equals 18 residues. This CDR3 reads CATSPRKAQGAPYNEQFF. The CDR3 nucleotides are TGTGCCACCAGCCCCAGAAAAGCACAGGGGGCTCCCTACAATGAGCAGTTCTTC.

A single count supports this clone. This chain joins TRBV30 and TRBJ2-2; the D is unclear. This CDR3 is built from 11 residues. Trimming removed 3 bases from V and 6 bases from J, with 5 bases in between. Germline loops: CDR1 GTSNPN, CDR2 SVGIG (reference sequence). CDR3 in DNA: TGTGCCTGGAGGGCACCCGGGGAGCTGTTTTTT. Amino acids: CAWRAPGELFF.

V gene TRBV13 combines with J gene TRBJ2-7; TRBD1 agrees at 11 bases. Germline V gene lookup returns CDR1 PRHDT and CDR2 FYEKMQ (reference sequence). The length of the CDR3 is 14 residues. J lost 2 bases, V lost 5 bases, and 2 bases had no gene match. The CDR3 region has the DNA TGTGCCAGCAGCAGGGGACAGGGGGCCTACGAGCAGTACTTC. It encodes CASSRGQGAYEQYF.

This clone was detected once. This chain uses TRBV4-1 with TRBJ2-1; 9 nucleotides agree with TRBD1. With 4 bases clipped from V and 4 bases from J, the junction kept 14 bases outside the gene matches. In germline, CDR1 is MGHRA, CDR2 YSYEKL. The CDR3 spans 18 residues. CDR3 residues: CASSPLDRGPVGYNEQFF. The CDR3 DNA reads TGCGCCAGCAGCCCCTTGGACAGGGGACCGGTGGGGTACAATGAGCAGTTCTTC.

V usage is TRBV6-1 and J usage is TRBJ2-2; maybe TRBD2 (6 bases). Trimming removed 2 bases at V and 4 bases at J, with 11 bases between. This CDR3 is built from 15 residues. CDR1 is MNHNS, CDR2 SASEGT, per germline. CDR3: CASSESSGGTGELFF. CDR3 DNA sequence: TGTGCCAGCAGTGAAAGTTCCGGGGGCACCGGGGAGCTGTTTTTT.

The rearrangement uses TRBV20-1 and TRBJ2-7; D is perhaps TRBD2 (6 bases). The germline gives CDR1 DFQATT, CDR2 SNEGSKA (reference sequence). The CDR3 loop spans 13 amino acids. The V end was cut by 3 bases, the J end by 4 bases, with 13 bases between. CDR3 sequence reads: CSASPGRAYEQYF. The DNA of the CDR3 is TGCAGTGCTAGTCCCGGGAGAGCATACGAGCAGTACTTC.

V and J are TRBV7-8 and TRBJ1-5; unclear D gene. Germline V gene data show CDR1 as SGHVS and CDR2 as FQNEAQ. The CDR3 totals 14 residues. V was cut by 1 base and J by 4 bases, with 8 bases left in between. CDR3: CASSLEAANQPQHF. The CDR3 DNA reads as TGTGCCAGCAGCTTAGAGGCAGCTAATCAGCCCCAGCATTTT.

CDR3 bases: TGTGCCAGCAGTTCTGGGACAGGGGTTCTGGACGGCTACACCTTC. It specifies CASSSGTGVLDGYTF. The J gene is TRBJ1-2, the V gene TRBV28, with 10 bases matching TRBD1. The CDR3 has 15 residues. From germline, CDR1 is MDHEN and CDR2 SYDVKM. The J segment lost 8 bases and the V segment lost 4 bases, leaving 10 bases of the junction unmatched.

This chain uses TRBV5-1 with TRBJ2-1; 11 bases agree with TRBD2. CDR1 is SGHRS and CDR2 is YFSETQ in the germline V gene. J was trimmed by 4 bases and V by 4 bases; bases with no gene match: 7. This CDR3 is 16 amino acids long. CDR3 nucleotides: TGCGCCAGCAGCCCCGATAGCGGGGGGGTTTACAATGAGCAGTTCTTC. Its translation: CASSPDSGGVYNEQFF.